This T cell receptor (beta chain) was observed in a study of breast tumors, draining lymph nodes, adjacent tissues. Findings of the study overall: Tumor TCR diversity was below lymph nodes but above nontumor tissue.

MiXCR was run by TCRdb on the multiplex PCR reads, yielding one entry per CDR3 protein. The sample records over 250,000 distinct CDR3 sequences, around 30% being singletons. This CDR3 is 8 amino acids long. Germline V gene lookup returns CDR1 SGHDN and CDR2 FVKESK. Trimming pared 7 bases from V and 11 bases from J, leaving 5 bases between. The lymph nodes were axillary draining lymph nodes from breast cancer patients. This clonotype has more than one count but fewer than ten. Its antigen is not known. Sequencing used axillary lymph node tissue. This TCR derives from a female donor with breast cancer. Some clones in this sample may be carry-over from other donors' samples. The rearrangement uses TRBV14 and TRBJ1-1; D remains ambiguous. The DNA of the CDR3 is TGTGCCAGCACGCGGGCTTTCTTT. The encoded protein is CASTRAFF. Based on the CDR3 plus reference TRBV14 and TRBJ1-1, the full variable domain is EAGVTQFPSHSVIEKGQTVTLRCDPISGHDNLYWYRRVMGKEIKFLLHFVKESKQDESGMPNNRFLAERTGGTYSTLKVQPAELEDSGVYFCASTRAFFGQGTRLTVV.